The T cell receptor (beta chain) described here comes from a study of molecular identifiers for immune sequencing clone quantification. Naive CD8 sequencing libraries were generated from approximately 20,000 to 1,000,000 sorted cells, with 10%, 30% or 50% RNA as input. The germline CDR1 and CDR2 sequences are SEHNR and FQNEAQ (reference sequence). This CDR3 spans 14 amino acids. The V gene lost 5 bases and the J gene lost 2 bases, with 13 bases spanning the gap. TCRdb re-derived calls from the PCR reads in MiXCR, one entry per CDR3 protein. The sample lists approximately 590,000 distinct CDR3 sequences; 25% were seen once.

The origin of this receptor is a human donor in good health. Some libraries in this study had Jurkat cell RNA spiked in. The chain combines TRBV7-9 with TRBJ2-7; D is unclear. The sample consisted of naive CD8+ T cells from blood, with Jurkat cell RNA spiked in. Sample subset: FACS-sorted CD8+CD4-CCR7+CD45RA+ naive T cells. CDR3 DNA: TGTGCCAGCAGCGCCGGGTCCTTCACCTACGAGCAGTACTTC. Its translation is CASSAGSFTYEQYF.